This T cell receptor beta chain was sequenced in a study of somatic mutations in cytotoxic T cells in rheumatoid arthritis. Whole-study context: Patient blood (approximately 30 ml EDTA) was taken immediately after diagnosis and before treatment.

Profiled with immunoSEQ multiplex PCR; TCRdb holds only in-frame clones, not every one. This sample has around 20,000 clones, with about 81% found just once. V dropped 5 bases and J dropped 3; count of bases not matched to a gene: 5. Germline V lookup: CDR1 MNHEY, CDR2 SVGAGI. The CDR3 loop spans 14 amino acids. The study's findings and limits: It was found that CD8+ T-cell clonality in rheumatoid arthritis patients did not differ significantly from that in age-matched healthy controls.

A word on this clone: Its cognate antigen is unknown.

The chain carries TRBV6-5 and TRBJ2-7; 9 nucleotides agree with TRBD1. The TCR comes from an adult with rheumatoid arthritis. Sequenced: CD8+ T cells sorted from blood. The CDR3 region has the DNA TGTGCCAGCAGTCCCGGGACAGGGAACTACGAGCAGTACTTC. Translating gives CASSPGTGNYEQYF.